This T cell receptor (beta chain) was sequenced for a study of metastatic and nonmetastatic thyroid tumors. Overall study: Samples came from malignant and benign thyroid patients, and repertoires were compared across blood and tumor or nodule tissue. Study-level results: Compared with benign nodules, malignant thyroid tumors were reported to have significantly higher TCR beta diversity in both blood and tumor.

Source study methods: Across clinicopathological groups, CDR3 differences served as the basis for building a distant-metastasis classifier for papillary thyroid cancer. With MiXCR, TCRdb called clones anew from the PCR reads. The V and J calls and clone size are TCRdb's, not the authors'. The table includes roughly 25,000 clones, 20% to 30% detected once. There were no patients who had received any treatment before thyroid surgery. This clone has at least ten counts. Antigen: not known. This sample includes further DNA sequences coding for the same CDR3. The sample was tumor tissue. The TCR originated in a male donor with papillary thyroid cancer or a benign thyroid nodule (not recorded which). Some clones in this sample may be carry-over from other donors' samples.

The CDR3 DNA sequence: TGCAGTGCTAGAGGACAGGGCGTTAGAAGGGCCCTCCACTTT. As protein: CSARGQGVRRALHF. The genes are TRBV20-1 and TRBJ1-6; 7 bases match TRBD1. The trim removed 1 base at V and 14 bases at J, leaving 11 bases unmatched. Germline assignment: CDR1 DFQATT and CDR2 SNEGSKA (reference sequence). The length of the CDR3 is 14 residues.